This T cell receptor (beta chain) is from a study of somatic mutations in cytotoxic T cells in rheumatoid arthritis. Produced via immunoSEQ multiplex PCR; TCRdb's table is partial and in-frame only. The table lists about 9,200 clones, almost 80% of them singletons. The germline CDR1 and CDR2 sequences are MDHEN and SYDVKM. V lost 3 bases to trimming and J lost 5 bases, with 17 bases between them. The CDR3 runs 15 residues. Sequencing used CD8+ T cells sorted from blood. The chain uses TRBV28 and TRBJ2-7, with a tentative D call TRBD2 (5 bases). The TCR originated in an adult with rheumatoid arthritis. The CDR3 DNA sequence: TGTGCCAGCAGTTTTAGAGGACTGAAGGAAGACGAGCAGTACTTC. Its translation: CASSFRGLKEDEQYF.